This T cell receptor beta chain emerged from a study of Ad26.COV2.S vaccination and SARS-CoV-2 variants. About the study: The COV1001 Ad26.COV2.S trial arm included the donor.

The study's findings and limits: Recipients given vaccine exceeded placebo recipients in spike-specific TCR breadth.

Clones were sequenced by immunoSEQ multiplex PCR, and TCRdb holds only the in-frame ones, with some missing. The data contain about 350,000 clones, around nine tenths of them singletons. The CDR3 has 12 residues. Trimming stripped 3 bases from V and 5 bases from J, with 10 bases between. Looked up from germline, CDR1 is SQVTM and CDR2 is ANQGSEA. Treatment defined: 19 received Ad26.COV2.S at low or high dose, single or two shots; several received placebo; per-sample allocation not given. Collection of the samples took place on day 63 after the first injection of vaccine or placebo. As concerns this clone: Its antigen is not known.

The chain combines TRBV29-1 with TRBJ1-2; D may be TRBD1 (5 bases). The sample here was peripheral blood, taken in a trial of Ad26.COV2.S vaccine versus placebo. The receptor comes from a person aged 18-60 years who received the Ad26.COV2.S COVID-19 vaccine or a placebo. Here the CDR3 DNA reads TGCAGCGTTGATAGCAGGGATTATGGCTACACCTTC. This encodes CSVDSRDYGYTF.